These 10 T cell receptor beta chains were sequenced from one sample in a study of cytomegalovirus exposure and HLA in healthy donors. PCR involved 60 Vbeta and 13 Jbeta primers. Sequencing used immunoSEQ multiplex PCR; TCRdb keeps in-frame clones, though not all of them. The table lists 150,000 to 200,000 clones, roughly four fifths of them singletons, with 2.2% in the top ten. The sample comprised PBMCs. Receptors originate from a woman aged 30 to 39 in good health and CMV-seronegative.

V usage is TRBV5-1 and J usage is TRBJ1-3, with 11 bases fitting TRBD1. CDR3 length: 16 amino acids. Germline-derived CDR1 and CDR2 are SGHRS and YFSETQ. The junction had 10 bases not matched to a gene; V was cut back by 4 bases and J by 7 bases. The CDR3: CASSIGWTGGANTIYF. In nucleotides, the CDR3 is TGCGCCAGCAGCATTGGATGGACAGGGGGCGCCAACACCATATATTTT. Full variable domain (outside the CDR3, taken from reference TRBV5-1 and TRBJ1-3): KAGVTQTPRYLIKTRGQQVTLSCSPISGHRSVSWYQQTPGQGLQFLFEYFSETQRNKGNFPGRFSGRQFSNSRSEMNVSTLELGDSALYLCASSIGWTGGANTIYFGEGSWLTVV.

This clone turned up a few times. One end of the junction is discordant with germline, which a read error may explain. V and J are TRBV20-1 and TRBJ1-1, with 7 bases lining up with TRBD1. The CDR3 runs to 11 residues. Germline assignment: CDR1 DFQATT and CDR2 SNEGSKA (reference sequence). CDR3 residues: CSARVSPGQQF. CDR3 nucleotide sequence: TGCAGTGCTAGAGTGAGCCCGGGACAGCAATTT.

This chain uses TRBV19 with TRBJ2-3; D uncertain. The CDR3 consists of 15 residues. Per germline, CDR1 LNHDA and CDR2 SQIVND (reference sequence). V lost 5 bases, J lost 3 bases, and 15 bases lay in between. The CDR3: CASSLGLWATDTQYF. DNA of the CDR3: TGTGCCAGTAGTCTGGGCCTTTGGGCGACAGATACGCAGTATTTT.

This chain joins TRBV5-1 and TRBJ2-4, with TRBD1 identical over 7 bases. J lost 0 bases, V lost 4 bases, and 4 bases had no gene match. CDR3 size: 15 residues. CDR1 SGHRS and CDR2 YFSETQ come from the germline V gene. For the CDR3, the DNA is TGCGCCAGCAGCCGTGAGGGGGCAGCCAAAAACATTCAGTACTTC. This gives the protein CASSREGAAKNIQYF.

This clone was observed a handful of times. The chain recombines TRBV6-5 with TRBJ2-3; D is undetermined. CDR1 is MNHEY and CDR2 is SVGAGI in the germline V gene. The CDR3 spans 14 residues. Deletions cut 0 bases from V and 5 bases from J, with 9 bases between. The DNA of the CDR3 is TGTGCCAGCAGTTACTCGACCCGAGGAGATACGCAGTATTTT. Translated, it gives CASSYSTRGDTQYF.

The CDR3 DNA reads as TGCGCCAGCAGCTTCTTAAGCGGTGGCGCCTACGAGCAGTACTTC. This encodes CASSFLSGGAYEQYF. The chain recombines TRBV5-1 with TRBJ2-7; D may be TRBD2 (5 bases). The CDR3 is made up of 15 amino acids. Per germline, CDR1 SGHRS and CDR2 YFSETQ. V dropped 2 bases and J dropped 2 bases, with 14 bases sitting between them.

CDR3 protein: CASSSVKETQYF. For the CDR3, the DNA is TGTGCCAGCAGCTCAGTTAAAGAGACCCAGTACTTC. This chain connects TRBV7-6 to TRBJ2-5; no definite D call. This CDR3 has 12 amino acids. Germline CDR1 and CDR2: SGHVS and FNYEAQ. Trimming left V 4 bases short and J 3 bases short, with 6 bases between. The full variable domain, in which reference TRBV7-6 and TRBJ2-5 provide the parts outside the CDR3, is GAGVSQSPRYKVTKRGQDVALRCDPISGHVSLYWYRQALGQGPEFLTYFNYEAQQDKSGLPNDRFSAERPEGSISTLTIQRTEQRDSAMYRCASSSVKETQYFGPGTRLLVL.

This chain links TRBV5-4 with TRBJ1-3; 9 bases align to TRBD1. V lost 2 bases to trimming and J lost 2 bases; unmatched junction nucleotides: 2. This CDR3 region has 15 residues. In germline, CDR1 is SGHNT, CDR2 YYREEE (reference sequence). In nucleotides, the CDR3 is TGTGCCAGCAGCTTAACAGGGGGCACTGGAAACACCATATATTTT. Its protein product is CASSLTGGTGNTIYF. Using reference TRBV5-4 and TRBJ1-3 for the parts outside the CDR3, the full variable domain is ETGVTQSPTHLIKTRGQQVTLRCSSQSGHNTVSWYQQALGQGPQFIFQYYREEENGRGNFPPRFSGLQFPNYSSELNVNALELDDSALYLCASSLTGGTGNTIYFGEGSWLTVV.

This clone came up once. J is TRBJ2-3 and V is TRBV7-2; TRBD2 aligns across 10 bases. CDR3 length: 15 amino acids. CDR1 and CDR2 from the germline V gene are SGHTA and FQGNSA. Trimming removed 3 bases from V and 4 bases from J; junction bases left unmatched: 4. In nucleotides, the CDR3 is TGTGCCAGCAGCTTGCTAGCGGGAGTTGCAGATACGCAGTATTTT. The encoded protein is CASSLLAGVADTQYF.

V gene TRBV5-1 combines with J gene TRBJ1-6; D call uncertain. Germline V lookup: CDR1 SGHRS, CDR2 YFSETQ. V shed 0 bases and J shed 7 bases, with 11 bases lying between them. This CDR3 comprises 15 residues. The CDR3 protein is CASSLASEANSPLHF. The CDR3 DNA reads TGCGCCAGCAGCTTGGCCTCCGAGGCCAATTCACCCCTCCACTTT.